One T cell receptor (beta chain) is described in this entry. These data originate in a study of blood T cell repertoires in COVID-19. The overall study: COVID-19 samples collected from the United States, Italy and Spain covered acute and convalescent phases. From T cells, B-cell-depleted T cells, or PBMCs came the material, which was cDNA or gDNA.

The CDR3 covers 15 residues. V lost 0 bases to trimming and J lost 1 base, with 6 bases between them. Germline V CDR1 and CDR2: MRHNA, SNTAGT. In the original workflow: From reference gene primer amplification, estimates of nucleated cell counts were derived. Libraries were prepared by immunoSEQ multiplex PCR; TCRdb keeps only in-frame clonotypes and omits some of them. The D gene and trimming were derived from the DNA, and the V and J assignments and clone size from that table. The table includes approximately 140,000 clones, roughly 87% detected once. The sample was PBMCs or T cells enriched from blood (not recorded which). The clonotype was recovered from a woman between 40 and 55 years old who had been exposed to COVID-19. The V gene is TRBV6-4, the J gene TRBJ2-2; D call uncertain. The DNA of the CDR3 is TGTGCCAGCAGTGACTCCCCCCAGAACACCGGGGAGCTGTTTTTT. It is translated as CASSDSPQNTGELFF.